The TCR beta chain described here comes from a study of monozygotic twins with inflammatory bowel disease. Study outcomes and limitations: Ultimately, a single strong signal or clonotype associated with IBD was not supported.

Details on this clonotype: Its antigen is currently unknown.

Every TCR library used roughly 3,400 ng of total RNA. Researchers generated cDNA in eight separate reactions per sample. TCRdb reprocessed the 5' RACE reads; each CDR3 protein has one entry and no DNA is given. The sample has more than 300,000 distinct CDR3 sequences. The CDR3 is 12 residues long. From germline, CDR1 is ENHRY and CDR2 SYGVKD. V gene TRBV10-3 combines with J gene TRBJ2-7. The sequence derives from a human donor with ulcerative colitis or Crohn's disease, or a healthy co-twin of an affected twin (not recorded which). Sequencing input: blood. CDR3 sequence: CAISEGLYEQYF.